The 3 T cell receptor beta chains given below trace back to one sample, sequenced in a study of blood T cell repertoires in COVID-19. Clones were sequenced by immunoSEQ multiplex PCR, and TCRdb holds only the in-frame ones, with some missing. The sample has 450,000 to 600,000 clones, roughly nine tenths seen once. The sample taken for sequencing was PBMCs or T cells enriched from blood (not recorded which). The receptors stem from a young woman who had recovered from COVID-19.

This rearrangement joins TRBV9 to TRBJ1-1; TRBD1 aligns across 7 bases. Germline trimming cut 3 bases from V and 1 base from J; bases unmatched to any gene: 12. Germline lookup yields CDR1 SGDLS and CDR2 YYNGEE. The CDR3 is 17 amino acids. Here the CDR3 reads CASSGLQGRIGNTEAFF. The CDR3 DNA reads TGTGCCAGCAGCGGACTACAGGGGAGGATAGGGAACACTGAAGCTTTCTTT.

This sequence joins TRBV18 and TRBJ2-2, with D possibly being TRBD1 (6 bases). V was shortened by 10 bases and J by 3 bases, with 18 bases between the two germline ends. The length of the CDR3 is 15 residues. Germline V gene lookup returns CDR1 KGHSH and CDR2 LQKENI. In DNA form, the CDR3 reads TGTGCCACCTTCCTACAGGGCCCCGACACCGGGGAGCTGTTTTTT. Its translation is CATFLQGPDTGELFF.

This chain links TRBV27 with TRBJ1-1, with D perhaps matching TRBD1 (6 bases). The CDR3 consists of 13 residues. V was cut by 4 bases and J by 0 bases, with 6 bases left in between. Germline V CDR1 and CDR2: MNHEY, SMNVEV (reference sequence). The CDR3 DNA follows: TGTGCCAGCAGTTCAGGGGTGAACACTGAAGCTTTCTTT. Amino acid sequence: CASSSGVNTEAFF.